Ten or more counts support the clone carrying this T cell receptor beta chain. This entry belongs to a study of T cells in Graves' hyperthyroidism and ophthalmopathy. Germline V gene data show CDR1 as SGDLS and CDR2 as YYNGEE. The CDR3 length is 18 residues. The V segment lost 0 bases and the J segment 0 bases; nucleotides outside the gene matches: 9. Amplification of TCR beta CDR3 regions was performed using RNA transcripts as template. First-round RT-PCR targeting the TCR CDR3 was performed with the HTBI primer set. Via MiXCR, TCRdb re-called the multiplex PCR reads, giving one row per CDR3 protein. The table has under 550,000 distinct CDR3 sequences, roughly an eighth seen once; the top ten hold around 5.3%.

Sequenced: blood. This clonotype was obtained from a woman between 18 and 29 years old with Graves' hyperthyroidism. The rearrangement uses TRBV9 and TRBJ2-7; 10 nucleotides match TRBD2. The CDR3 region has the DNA TGTGCCAGCAGCGTAGGGCTAGCGGGAGAATTTCCCTCCTACGAGCAGTACTTC. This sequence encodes CASSVGLAGEFPSYEQYF.